This TCR beta chain is from a study of OX40 agonist ivuxolimab in advanced cancers. Notes on the research overall: Ivuxolimab, which targeted the costimulatory receptor OX40 (CD134), was an agonistic, fully human IgG2 monoclonal antibody. Patients were allowed to have had prior anti-PD-1, anti-PD-L1 or anti-CTLA-4 therapy, and about 40% of the dose-escalation patients had been treated with checkpoint inhibitors. The monotherapy dose-escalation portion (N of about 52 patients) of the phase I ivuxolimab trial is reported in the paper. Intravenous ivuxolimab was administered to patients every 2 weeks at six dose levels: 0.01, 0.1, 0.3, 1.5, 3 and 10 mg/kg. Partial responses occurred in three dose-escalation patients: two with cutaneous melanoma and one with hepatocellular carcinoma. Peripheral TCRbeta sequencing aimed to test whether ivuxolimab altered TCR sequence diversity and caused clonal T-cell expansion. A male proportion of 70% to 90% and a mean age of approximately 58 years, ranging from about 23 to 90, were recorded for the dose-escalation cohort. Of the approximately 54 patients in dose escalation, some 19 had hepatocellular carcinoma, some 15 had melanoma, 9 had renal cell carcinoma and 9 had head and neck cancer.

Based on the germline V gene, the CDR1 and CDR2 sequences are SNHLY and FYNNEI. V trim: 9 bases; J trim: 8 bases; unmatched bases: 7. Its CDR3 holds 13 amino acids, cysteine through phenylalanine. Left in the record is the CDR3 DNA by itself, 39 bases read in frame from the first base. For sequencing of the TCRbeta CDR3 region, genomic DNA was extracted from the sorted cells. The immunoSEQ Assay was used to sequence the TCRbeta CDR3 regions. TCRdb re-hosts the immuneACCESS table, in-frame sequences only. Its copies lack some clones; in the studies checked, an unresolved V gene accounts for under half of them, and the cause for the rest is not known. The table for this sample lists tens of thousands of clones; more than 75% of them were counted only once. The top ten constitute approximately 15% of the sample. Broader findings and caveats from the paper: After ivuxolimab, CD8+ T cells had more expanded clones than CD4+ T cells on average. Low levels of normalized T-cell clonal expansion were also seen in some patients who did not respond. At doses from 0.1 to 3.0 mg/kg, clonal expansion was seen in both CD4+ and CD8+ blood T cells between baseline and week 6. Antigen specificity was not determined for the clonally expanded peripheral T cells. In the 0.1-3.0 mg/kg groups, partial responders had among the lowest normalized peripheral clonal expansion, particularly in CD8+ T cells.

Comment on this clone: Its recognized antigen is unknown. No clone much larger than this one lies a single base away; base qualities are absent.

Patients with autoimmune disease history or receiving systemic immunosuppression were excluded from the trial. Peripheral blood for TCR sequencing was collected from all dose cohorts at baseline, on cycle 4 day 1, and on cycle 7 day 1. The samples were drawn from a first-in-human, open-label, multicenter phase I dose-escalation trial of ivuxolimab. Adults with locally advanced or metastatic melanoma, renal cell carcinoma, hepatocellular carcinoma or head and neck squamous cell carcinoma were enrolled in the trial. Before TCR sequencing, CD4+ and CD8+ T cells were separately sorted from peripheral blood.

The source of this sequence is an adult with an advanced solid tumor such as melanoma, head and neck, liver or kidney cancer. The sample was CD4+ or CD8+ T cells sorted from blood, taken in a trial of the OX40 agonist ivuxolimab. Recombination joined TRBV2 with TRBJ2-1; 10 bases in the junction line up with TRBD2. The CDR3 protein is CARGLALGDEQFF. The bases read TGTGCCAGGGGACTAGCGCTCGGCGATGAGCAGTTCTTC.